This TCR beta chain was recovered during a study of CD8+CD57+ T cells in acquired aplastic anemia. At the level of the study: Sorted cells (CD4+ and CD8+) yielded DNA amounts that averaged roughly 3.2 ug. Healthy donors gave approximately 9.8 million reads on average for CD4+ cells. Study outcomes and limitations: Patients and controls shared 25 to 30 CD8+ CDR3 sequences, which appeared highly expressed in patients and within their immunodominant clones.

This clonotype was counted at least ten times. Its antigen is undetermined. Profiling of TCR beta VDJ combinations and CDR3 sequences used genomic DNA as template. In TCRdb, the reads were re-called with MiXCR into one record per CDR3 protein. The sample lists roughly 160,000 distinct CDR3 sequences; about three fifths were seen once. CDR3 length: 16 amino acids. The V gene's germline CDR1 is SGHVS and CDR2 FQNEAQ. The J segment lost 8 bases and the V segment lost 1 base, leaving 9 bases of the junction unmatched. This chain connects TRBV7-8 to TRBJ2-1, with 9 bases lining up with TRBD2. Source material: sorted CD4+, CD8+, or CD8+CD57+ T cells (not recorded which) from PBMCs. The TCR sequence derives from a human donor in good health. CDR3 DNA: TGTGCCAGCAGCTTAGTTAGCGGGAGCCTAATGGATGAGCAGTTCTTC. It encodes CASSLVSGSLMDEQFF.